This is a list of T cell receptor beta chains from one sample in a study of blood T cell repertoires in COVID-19. Assay used: immunoSEQ multiplex PCR; TCRdb lists only in-frame clones, some missing. This table has roughly 300,000 clones, approximately 93% appearing once. The sequencing input was peripheral blood. The source of these receptors is a woman aged 25 to 39 with COVID-19, enrolled during active disease. Each CDR3 is given with its conserved first and last residue. D genes are given only for firm matches. Rows give clone size only sometimes, using once, few, many, or a class for an expanded clone.

d_gene	abundance	v_gene	j_gene	CDR3nt	CDR3aa
NA	once	TRBV20-1	TRBJ1-1	TGCAGTGCTAGATACAGGGATGAAGCTTTCTTT	CSARYRDEAFF
TRBD1	NA	TRBV5-1	TRBJ2-2	TGCGCCAGCAGCTTGGCTACGACAGGGGGCACCGGGGAGCTGTTTTTT	CASSLATTGGTGELFF
NA	NA	TRBV7-9	TRBJ1-6	TGTGCCAGCAGCTTAGCGGGCAGGGATAATTCACCCCTCCACTTT	CASSLAGRDNSPLHF
TRBD2	NA	TRBV6-6	TRBJ2-7	TGTGCCAGCAGTTACGGACTAGCGGGAGGCTACGAGCAGTACTTC	CASSYGLAGGYEQYF
NA	NA	TRBV12-3/TRBV12-4	TRBJ2-7	TGTGCCAGCACCATCGACACCCACGAGCAGTACTTC	CASTIDTHEQYF
TRBD2	NA	TRBV29-1	TRBJ2-1	TGCAGCGTTGATCGAAAAGGAGCGGGAGAGCAGTTCTTC	CSVDRKGAGEQFF
TRBD1	NA	TRBV28	TRBJ1-1	TGTGCCAGCAGTTTATGGGGACAGGGGGATATCACTGAAGCTTTCTTT	CASSLWGQGDITEAFF
NA	NA	TRBV6-5	TRBJ1-1	TGTGCCAGCAGTTACTCGAAACTGGTACGCACTGAAGCTTTCTTT	CASSYSKLVRTEAFF
TRBD1	NA	TRBV5-1	TRBJ2-5	TGCGCCAGCAGAGACACCGGGACAGGGGGCGAGGGGACCCAGTACTTC	CASRDTGTGGEGTQYF
NA	NA	TRBV5-8	TRBJ2-2	TGTGCCGAAGGGGAATACACCGGGGAGCTGTTTTTT	CAEGEYTGELFF
NA	NA	TRBV14	TRBJ1-2	TGTGCCAGCAGCCAAGATCGGGGGAGCTTATATGGCTACACCTTC	CASSQDRGSLYGYTF
TRBD2	NA	TRBV5-1	TRBJ2-1	TGCGCCAGCAGGTGGCTAGCGGGAGGGATTATCTCCTACAATGAGCAGTTCTTC	CASRWLAGGIISYNEQFF
TRBD1	NA	TRBV3-1/TRBV3-2	TRBJ1-2	TGTGCCAGCAGCCAACCCACCGGGACAGGGGAAGGCTACACCTTC	CASSQPTGTGEGYTF